The 6 T cell receptor beta chains given below trace back to one sample, sequenced in a study of cytomegalovirus exposure and HLA in healthy donors. Both 60 Vbeta primers and 13 Jbeta primers went into the PCR. Here immunoSEQ multiplex PCR was the method, and the copy in TCRdb shows in-frame clones only, minus some. The sample yields about 170,000 clones, roughly 78% seen once. Sequencing input: PBMCs. The receptor source for this set is a woman aged 45-59 years in good health and CMV-seropositive.

The chain is built from TRBV9 and TRBJ2-7, with 7 nucleotides matching TRBD2. Trimming cost V 2 bases and J 0 bases; bases outside gene matches: 5. Germline loops: CDR1 SGDLS, CDR2 YYNGEE. This CDR3 region has 15 residues. The CDR3 DNA reads TGTGCCAGCAGCGTGTCGGGCGGGAGCTCCTACGAGCAGTACTTC. Its protein product is CASSVSGGSSYEQYF.

The chain links TRBV29-1 to TRBJ1-1, with 8 bases matching TRBD1. The germline CDR1 and CDR2 sequences are SQVTM and ANQGSEA. V dropped 7 bases and J dropped 1; count of bases not matched to a gene: 8. The CDR3 totals 14 residues. CDR3 region: CSASTGAQNTEAFF. CDR3 DNA sequence: TGCAGCGCCTCGACAGGGGCCCAGAACACTGAAGCTTTCTTT.

This clone has just one count. The chain is built from TRBV7-3 and TRBJ2-6; 7 bases line up with TRBD1. There are 15 residues in the CDR3. V lost 4 bases, J lost 2 bases, and 2 bases stayed unmatched. Germline V gene lookup returns CDR1 SGHTA and CDR2 FQGTGA. CDR3 protein: CASSSQGTGANVLTF. In nucleotides, the CDR3 is TGTGCCAGCAGCTCACAGGGGACTGGGGCCAACGTCCTGACTTTC.

J is TRBJ2-2 and V is TRBV10-3; 7 bases map to TRBD2. Germline-derived CDR1 and CDR2 are ENHRY and SYGVKD. This CDR3 has 16 amino acids. V lost 6 bases, J lost 7 bases, and 14 bases stayed unmatched. The DNA of the CDR3 is TGTGCCATCAGCGGGGGGACTGTAGCGAGAGGCGGGGAGCTGTTTTTT. Amino acid sequence: CAISGGTVARGGELFF.

The chain joins TRBV7-9 to TRBJ1-1; no reliable D call. This CDR3 is 14 amino acids long. Germline CDR1 is SEHNR and CDR2 is FQNEAQ (reference sequence). The V end lost 3 bases, the J end lost 0 bases, and 8 bases lay between the germline ends. CDR3 nucleotide sequence: TGTGCCAGCAGCTTTATAGTGATGAACACTGAAGCTTTCTTT. It is translated as CASSFIVMNTEAFF.

V gene TRBV7-7 combines with J gene TRBJ2-2, with 10 bases fitting TRBD2. V shed 4 bases, J shed 6 bases, and the junction held 5 bases outside the gene matches. Germline V gene data show CDR1 as SSHAT and CDR2 as FNYEAQ (reference sequence). The CDR3 contains 15 residues. Here the CDR3 reads CASSSIAGGSGELFF. The CDR3 DNA reads TGTGCCAGCAGCTCAATAGCGGGGGGCTCCGGGGAGCTGTTTTTT.